This T cell receptor beta chain was captured by sequencing in a study of blood T cells in healthy people across ages. A second PCR, run for roughly 7 to 12 cycles, used a sample-barcoded 5' primer plus a J-beta primer mix. Samples each returned at least 3 million CDR3-containing paired-end reads. TCRdb used MiXCR to reprocess the 5' RACE reads, holding one entry per CDR3 protein. The sample contains 1.5 million to 2 million distinct CDR3 sequences, roughly 28% of which appear only once. Concerning this clonotype: The antigen is unknown.

CDR3 length: 18 amino acids. After removal of 1 base from V and 6 bases from J, the junction contained 12 bases not matched to a gene. Germline assignment: CDR1 SGHTA and CDR2 FQGNSA. Whole-study results and caveats: Whereas aged donors had fewer naive CD4+ cells, long-lived donors had more of them and higher diversity.

This TCR was recovered from a woman in her twenties or thirties in good health. The V and J genes are TRBV7-2 and TRBJ2-1; 10 nucleotides line up with TRBD2. The sequencing input was blood. The DNA of the CDR3 is TGTGCCAGCAGCTTAGAGAGAGTACTAGCGGGGCTTGCCAATGAGCAGTTCTTC. Protein sequence: CASSLERVLAGLANEQFF.